A single count supports the clone carrying this T cell receptor (beta chain). Per the authors' pipeline: Scientists estimated how many nucleated cells there were by amplifying reference gene primers. The method was immunoSEQ multiplex PCR; TCRdb's version includes in-frame clones alone and lacks a portion of them. V, J and clone size reflect that table, while D and trimming were determined from the DNA. Here the sample spans approximately 110,000 clones, 85% to 90% being singletons. This sample was taken from a study of blood T cell repertoires in COVID-19. As for the study in general: COVID-19 samples from acute and convalescent phases originated in the United States, Italy and Spain.

Trimming shortened V by 1 base and J by 0 bases, and 13 bases separated the two germline ends. The CDR3 is made up of 17 amino acids. Germline-derived CDR1 and CDR2 are LGHNA and YNFKEQ. J is TRBJ1-3 and V is TRBV4-2; tentative D call: TRBD1 (6 bases). Source material: peripheral blood. The TCR sequence derives from a man aged 45-65 years with acute or convalescent COVID-19. For the CDR3, the DNA is TGTGCCAGCAGCCAAGCCCCGGGACATAACTCTGGAAACACCATATATTTT. It codes for CASSQAPGHNSGNTIYF.